The entry below describes one T cell receptor (beta chain). These data belong to a study of blood T cell repertoires in COVID-19. TCRdb's table, derived via immunoSEQ multiplex PCR, lists solely in-frame clones and lacks some. The top ten hold less than 9.5% of the sample, which has around 220,000 clones, 75% to 85% seen once. The CDR3 runs 13 residues. Germline-derived CDR1 and CDR2 are MNHNY and SVGAGI (reference sequence). Trimming removed 5 bases at V and 6 bases at J, with 12 bases between. The sequence came from an elderly woman with COVID-19, enrolled during active disease. The sample consisted of peripheral blood. The chain has TRBV6-6 and TRBJ2-3, with D possibly matching TRBD1 (5 bases). The CDR3 DNA reads as TGTGCCAGCAGTCTTGACAGTGCTGATACGCAGTATTTT. Its protein product is CASSLDSADTQYF.